A selection of T cell receptor beta chains follows, all from one sample in a study of CD8 T cells in ankylosing spondylitis. TCRdb re-called the 5' RACE reads with MiXCR, one entry per CDR3 protein. This sample yields 150,000 to 200,000 distinct CDR3 sequences, of which around 9.6% are seen a single time; around 15% belongs to the top ten. What was sequenced was blood, either unsorted or a sorted T cell fraction (not recorded which). The receptor set was obtained from a female donor with ankylosing spondylitis or in good health (not recorded which). Each CDR3 is given with its conserved first and last residue. Fields, in order: CDR3 DNA, CDR3 protein, V gene, clone size, D gene, J gene. The D gene is left open where the match is weak. The size entry is marked missing in some rows and otherwise reads once, few, many or a size class.

CDR3nt: TGTGCCAGCAGTTTAGTAAGGGGCCAAGCTAATGAAAAACTGTTTTTT
CDR3aa: CASSLVRGQANEKLFF
v_gene: TRBV12-3/TRBV12-4
abundance: few
d_gene: NA
j_gene: TRBJ1-4

CDR3nt: TGTGCCAGCATGCGGACAGGTATGAACACTGAAGCTTTCTTT
CDR3aa: CASMRTGMNTEAFF
v_gene: TRBV7-8
abundance: few
d_gene: TRBD1
j_gene: TRBJ1-1

CDR3nt: TGCAGCGTTAGACAGGAAAACTCCTACGAGCAGTACTTC
CDR3aa: CSVRQENSYEQYF
v_gene: TRBV29-1
abundance: many
d_gene: NA
j_gene: TRBJ2-7

CDR3nt: TGTGCCAGCAGCCACAATAGCGGGAGAGGGCGGGGTGAGCAGTTCTTC
CDR3aa: CASSHNSGRGRGEQFF
v_gene: TRBV7-6
abundance: NA
d_gene: TRBD2
j_gene: TRBJ2-1

CDR3nt: TGTGCCAGCCTCGAGGAGACCCAGTACTTC
CDR3aa: CASLEETQYF
v_gene: TRBV2
abundance: NA
d_gene: NA
j_gene: TRBJ2-5

CDR3nt: TGTGCCAGCAGTTACTTCCTGGACATTCAGTACTTC
CDR3aa: CASSYFLDIQYF
v_gene: TRBV12-3/TRBV12-4
abundance: many
d_gene: NA
j_gene: TRBJ2-4

CDR3nt: TGTGCCAGCAGTTACTCGTCAGTGAATGGTGAGCAGTACTTC
CDR3aa: CASSYSSVNGEQYF
v_gene: TRBV6-5
abundance: NA
d_gene: NA
j_gene: TRBJ2-7

CDR3nt: TGTGCCAGCAGCAAAGGGACGCAGCGACATTCGAAACATTATAGCTACACCTTC
CDR3aa: CASSKGTQRHSKHYSYTF
v_gene: TRBV7-8
abundance: few
d_gene: NA
j_gene: TRBJ1-2

CDR3nt: TGTGCCAGCAGCTTGTGGACGGTCACCGGGGAGCTGTTTTTT
CDR3aa: CASSLWTVTGELFF
v_gene: TRBV7-9
abundance: NA
d_gene: NA
j_gene: TRBJ2-2

CDR3nt: TGTGCCAGCAGCGTAGCCGGGAGTAGTTCCTACGAGCAGTACTTC
CDR3aa: CASSVAGSSSYEQYF
v_gene: TRBV7-9
abundance: NA
d_gene: NA
j_gene: TRBJ2-7

CDR3nt: TGTGCCAGCAGCGGAGGGCCCCCTCATCGGGAGCCCCAGCATTTT
CDR3aa: CASSGGPPHREPQHF
v_gene: TRBV21-1
abundance: few
d_gene: NA
j_gene: TRBJ1-5

CDR3nt: TGTGCCACCAGCAGCTATCCAGCGGGCGGGGGATACGAGCAGTACTTC
CDR3aa: CATSSYPAGGGYEQYF
v_gene: TRBV15
abundance: NA
d_gene: TRBD2
j_gene: TRBJ2-7

CDR3nt: TGTGCCAGCAGTGAATTTGGGACAGGGGGGAAGACCCAGTACTTC
CDR3aa: CASSEFGTGGKTQYF
v_gene: TRBV2
abundance: many
d_gene: TRBD1
j_gene: TRBJ2-5

CDR3nt: TGCGCCAGCAGCTTGGAGTTTTGGGACGAGCAGTACTTC
CDR3aa: CASSLEFWDEQYF
v_gene: TRBV5-1
abundance: few
d_gene: NA
j_gene: TRBJ2-7

CDR3nt: TGTGCTAGTGGCTCAGGACAGGGTCGAGATACGCAGTATTTT
CDR3aa: CASGSGQGRDTQYF
v_gene: TRBV12-5
abundance: NA
d_gene: TRBD1
j_gene: TRBJ2-3

CDR3nt: TGTGCCAGCAGTTCTGTCGCGGCCGGCTCCTACAATGAGCAGTTCTTC
CDR3aa: CASSSVAAGSYNEQFF
v_gene: TRBV28
abundance: many
d_gene: NA
j_gene: TRBJ2-1

CDR3nt: TGTGCCAGCAGCCCGACTGGGACTAGCGGATTTTACGAGCAGTACTTC
CDR3aa: CASSPTGTSGFYEQYF
v_gene: TRBV7-2
abundance: NA
d_gene: TRBD2
j_gene: TRBJ2-7

CDR3nt: TGTGCCAGCAGCTTAAAAGGGACAGGGAACTATGGCTACACCTTC
CDR3aa: CASSLKGTGNYGYTF
v_gene: TRBV7-9
abundance: few
d_gene: TRBD1
j_gene: TRBJ1-2

CDR3nt: TGTGCCAGCAGCGTGGAGGGGAGCACAGATACGCAGTATTTT
CDR3aa: CASSVEGSTDTQYF
v_gene: TRBV9
abundance: NA
d_gene: NA
j_gene: TRBJ2-3

CDR3nt: TGTGCCAGCAGTCCGGGACTAGCGGGAGCCACAGATACGCAGTATTTT
CDR3aa: CASSPGLAGATDTQYF
v_gene: TRBV12-3/TRBV12-4
abundance: NA
d_gene: TRBD2
j_gene: TRBJ2-3

CDR3nt: TGTGCCAGCAGCCCACGGTTTGGAGCGTGGGAGACCCAGTACTTC
CDR3aa: CASSPRFGAWETQYF
v_gene: TRBV3-1
abundance: NA
d_gene: NA
j_gene: TRBJ2-5

CDR3nt: TGTGCCAGCAGTTTGCCGACAAGGAACACCGGGGAGCTGTTTTTT
CDR3aa: CASSLPTRNTGELFF
v_gene: TRBV12-3/TRBV12-4
abundance: many
d_gene: NA
j_gene: TRBJ2-2

CDR3nt: TGTGCCAGCAGCCAGACTTACCAAGAGACCCAGTACTTC
CDR3aa: CASSQTYQETQYF
v_gene: TRBV7-7
abundance: many
d_gene: NA
j_gene: TRBJ2-5

CDR3nt: TGTGCCAGCAGTTTGGGGCAGGAAGCTTTCTTT
CDR3aa: CASSLGQEAFF
v_gene: TRBV12-3/TRBV12-4
abundance: NA
d_gene: NA
j_gene: TRBJ1-1

CDR3nt: TGTGCCAGCAGCCCCAGACAGCAAGAGACCCAGTACTTC
CDR3aa: CASSPRQQETQYF
v_gene: TRBV6-6
abundance: NA
d_gene: NA
j_gene: TRBJ2-5

CDR3nt: TGCAGCGGGGGAGGGACTAGCGTCGACGAGCAGTACTTC
CDR3aa: CSGGGTSVDEQYF
v_gene: TRBV29-1
abundance: many
d_gene: TRBD2
j_gene: TRBJ2-7

CDR3nt: TGTGCCAGCAGCCAAGATGGGTGGGGGGAGTCACCCCTCCACTTT
CDR3aa: CASSQDGWGESPLHF
v_gene: TRBV3-1
abundance: many
d_gene: NA
j_gene: TRBJ1-6

CDR3nt: TGTGCCAGCAGCTTAGGGTTAAAATACGAGCAGTACTTC
CDR3aa: CASSLGLKYEQYF
v_gene: TRBV7-2
abundance: NA
d_gene: NA
j_gene: TRBJ2-7

CDR3nt: TGTGCCAGCAGTTTATCAATGAACACTGAAGCTTTCTTT
CDR3aa: CASSLSMNTEAFF
v_gene: TRBV27
abundance: many
d_gene: NA
j_gene: TRBJ1-1

CDR3nt: TGTGCCAGTAGTATGGGGCTAACGGGGGGCCTTATCGACTACACCTTC
CDR3aa: CASSMGLTGGLIDYTF
v_gene: TRBV19
abundance: NA
d_gene: NA
j_gene: TRBJ1-2

CDR3nt: TGTGCCAGCAGCCAACCCGACAGCTATGGCTACACCTTC
CDR3aa: CASSQPDSYGYTF
v_gene: TRBV4-2
abundance: NA
d_gene: NA
j_gene: TRBJ1-2

CDR3nt: TGTGCCAGCTCCTCCTCGGGACTAGCGGGAGGAAAGGGCAATGAGCAGTTCTTC
CDR3aa: CASSSSGLAGGKGNEQFF
v_gene: TRBV27
abundance: few
d_gene: TRBD2
j_gene: TRBJ2-1

CDR3nt: TGTGCCAGCAGTCAAGGGGGCGGGACGGACACTGAAGCTTTCTTT
CDR3aa: CASSQGGGTDTEAFF
v_gene: TRBV27
abundance: NA
d_gene: TRBD1
j_gene: TRBJ1-1

CDR3nt: TGTGCCAGCAGCCCAAGGGGCCGGGGAAGCCGACCCTACGAGCAGTACTTC
CDR3aa: CASSPRGRGSRPYEQYF
v_gene: TRBV13
abundance: NA
d_gene: NA
j_gene: TRBJ2-7

CDR3nt: TGTGCCAGCAGCTTGAACCTAGCGGGAGCGTACAATGAGCAGTTCTTC
CDR3aa: CASSLNLAGAYNEQFF
v_gene: TRBV7-2
abundance: many
d_gene: TRBD2
j_gene: TRBJ2-1

CDR3nt: TGTGCCAGCAGCGTAGATCGAGGCACCGGGGAGCTGTTTTTT
CDR3aa: CASSVDRGTGELFF
v_gene: TRBV9
abundance: few
d_gene: NA
j_gene: TRBJ2-2

CDR3nt: TGTGCCAGCACCTTATCGGCCCCAATGAACACTGAAGCTTTCTTT
CDR3aa: CASTLSAPMNTEAFF
v_gene: TRBV6-2/TRBV6-3
abundance: few
d_gene: NA
j_gene: TRBJ1-1

CDR3nt: TGTGCCAGCAGGCTTCTAGCGGGCGCCAACTCTGGGGCCAACGTCCTGACTTTC
CDR3aa: CASRLLAGANSGANVLTF
v_gene: TRBV6-2/TRBV6-3
abundance: NA
d_gene: TRBD2
j_gene: TRBJ2-6

CDR3nt: TGTGCCAGCCGCCGGGGAATGGCTGAAGCTTTCTTT
CDR3aa: CASRRGMAEAFF
v_gene: TRBV25-1
abundance: many
d_gene: NA
j_gene: TRBJ1-1

CDR3nt: TGCGCCAGCAGCTGGGGGAGCCGCAATGAGCAGTTCTTC
CDR3aa: CASSWGSRNEQFF
v_gene: TRBV4-3
abundance: few
d_gene: NA
j_gene: TRBJ2-1

CDR3nt: TGTGCCAGCAAAGCGGGCTTAAATCAGCCCCAGCATTTT
CDR3aa: CASKAGLNQPQHF
v_gene: TRBV2
abundance: NA
d_gene: NA
j_gene: TRBJ1-5

CDR3nt: TGTGCCAGCAGCCAAGATCTCTTCACAGATACGCAGTATTTT
CDR3aa: CASSQDLFTDTQYF
v_gene: TRBV14
abundance: few
d_gene: NA
j_gene: TRBJ2-3